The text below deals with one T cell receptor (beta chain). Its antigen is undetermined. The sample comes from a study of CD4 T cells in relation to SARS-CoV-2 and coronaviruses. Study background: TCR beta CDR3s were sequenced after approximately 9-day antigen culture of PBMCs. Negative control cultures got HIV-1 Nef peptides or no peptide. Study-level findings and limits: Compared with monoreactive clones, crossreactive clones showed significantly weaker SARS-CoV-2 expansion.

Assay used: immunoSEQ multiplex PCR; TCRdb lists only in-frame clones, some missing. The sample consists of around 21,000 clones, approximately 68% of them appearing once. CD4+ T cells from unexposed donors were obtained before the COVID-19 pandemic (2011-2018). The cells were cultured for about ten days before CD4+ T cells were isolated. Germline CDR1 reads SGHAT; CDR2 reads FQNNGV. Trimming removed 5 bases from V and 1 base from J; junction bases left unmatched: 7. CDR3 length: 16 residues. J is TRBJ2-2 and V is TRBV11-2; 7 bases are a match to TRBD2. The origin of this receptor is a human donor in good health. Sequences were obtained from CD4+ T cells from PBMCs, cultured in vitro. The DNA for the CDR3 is TGTGCCAGCAGCCCCTGGGAGGGAGGGAACACCGGGGAGCTGTTTTTT. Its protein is CASSPWEGGNTGELFF. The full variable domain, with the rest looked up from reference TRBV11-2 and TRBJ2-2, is EAGVAQSPRYKIIEKRQSVAFWCNPISGHATLYWYQQILGQGPKLLIQFQNNGVVDDSQLPKDRFSAERLKGVDSTLKIQPAKLEDSAVYLCASSPWEGGNTGELFFGEGSRLTVL.